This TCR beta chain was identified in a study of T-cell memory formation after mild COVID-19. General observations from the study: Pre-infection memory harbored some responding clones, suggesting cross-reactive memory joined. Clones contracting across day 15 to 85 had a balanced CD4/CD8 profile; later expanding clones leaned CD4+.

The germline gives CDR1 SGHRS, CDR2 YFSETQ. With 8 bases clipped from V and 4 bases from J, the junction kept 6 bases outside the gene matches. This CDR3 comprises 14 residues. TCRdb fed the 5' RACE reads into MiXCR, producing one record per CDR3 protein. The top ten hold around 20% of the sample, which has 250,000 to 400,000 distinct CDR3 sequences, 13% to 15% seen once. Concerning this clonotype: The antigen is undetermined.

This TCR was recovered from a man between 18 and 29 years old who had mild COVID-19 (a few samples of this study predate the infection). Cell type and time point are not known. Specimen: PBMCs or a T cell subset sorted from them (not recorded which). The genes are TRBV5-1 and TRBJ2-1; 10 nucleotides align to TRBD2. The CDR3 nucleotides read TGCGCCAGTCGCCTAGCGGGGGATTACAATGAGCAGTTCTTC. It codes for CASRLAGDYNEQFF.